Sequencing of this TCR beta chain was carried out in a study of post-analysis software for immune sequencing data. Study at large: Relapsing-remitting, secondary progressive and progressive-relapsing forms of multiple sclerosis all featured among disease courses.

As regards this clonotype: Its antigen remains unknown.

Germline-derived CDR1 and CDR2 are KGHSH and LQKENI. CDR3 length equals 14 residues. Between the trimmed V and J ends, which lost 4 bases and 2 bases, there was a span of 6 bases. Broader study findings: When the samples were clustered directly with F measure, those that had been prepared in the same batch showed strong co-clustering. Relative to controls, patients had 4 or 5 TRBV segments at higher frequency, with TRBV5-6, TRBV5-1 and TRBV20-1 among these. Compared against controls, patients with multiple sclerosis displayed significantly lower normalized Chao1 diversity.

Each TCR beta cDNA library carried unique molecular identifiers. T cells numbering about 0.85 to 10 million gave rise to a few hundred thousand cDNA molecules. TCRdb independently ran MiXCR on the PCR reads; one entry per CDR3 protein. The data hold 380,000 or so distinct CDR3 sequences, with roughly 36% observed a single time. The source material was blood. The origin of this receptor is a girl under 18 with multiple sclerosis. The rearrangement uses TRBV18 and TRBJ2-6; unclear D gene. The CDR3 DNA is TGTGCCAGCTCACTACAGACTGGGGCCAACGTCCTGACTTTC. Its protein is CASSLQTGANVLTF.